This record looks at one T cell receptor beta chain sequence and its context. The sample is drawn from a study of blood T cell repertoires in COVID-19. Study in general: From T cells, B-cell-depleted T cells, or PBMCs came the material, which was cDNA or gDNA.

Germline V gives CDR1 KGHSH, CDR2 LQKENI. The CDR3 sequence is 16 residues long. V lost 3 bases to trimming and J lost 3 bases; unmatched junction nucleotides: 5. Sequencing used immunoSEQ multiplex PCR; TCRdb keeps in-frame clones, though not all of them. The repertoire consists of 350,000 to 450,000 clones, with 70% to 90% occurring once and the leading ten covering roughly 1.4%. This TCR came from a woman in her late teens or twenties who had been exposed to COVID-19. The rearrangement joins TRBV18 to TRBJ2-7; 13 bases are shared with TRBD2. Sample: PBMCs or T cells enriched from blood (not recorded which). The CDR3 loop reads CASSPGLAGAVYEQYF. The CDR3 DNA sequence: TGTGCCAGCTCACCCGGACTAGCGGGAGCCGTCTACGAGCAGTACTTC.